This T cell receptor beta chain was captured by sequencing in a study of cytomegalovirus exposure and HLA in healthy donors. Vbeta (60) and Jbeta (13) primers were used in the PCR. Only in-frame clones appear in the TCRdb table, and some are missing; sequencing was by immunoSEQ multiplex PCR. This sample has roughly 170,000 clones; roughly four fifths occur once, and the top ten carry around 2.4%. Germline V gene data show CDR1 as ENHRY and CDR2 as SYGVKD. This CDR3 has 13 amino acids. Deletions cut 6 bases from V and 4 bases from J, with 12 bases between. This TCR was sampled from a female donor in good health and CMV-seronegative. The chain recombines TRBV10-3 with TRBJ2-5, with D tentatively TRBD1 (6 bases). Sequenced sample: PBMCs. The CDR3 coding sequence is TGTGCCATCAGGGCGGTGGGGGCAGAGACCCAGTACTTC. Protein: CAIRAVGAETQYF.